Below are 31 T cell receptor beta chains sequenced from a single sample in a study of early T cells in non-severe SARS-CoV-2 infection. TCRdb re-derived calls from the 5' RACE reads in MiXCR, one entry per CDR3 protein. The sample gives 80,000 or so distinct CDR3 sequences, about an eighth of which show up once; approximately 3.3% is in the top ten. Specimen: whole blood. The receptors were sampled from an adult who was a healthcare worker with PCR-confirmed SARS-CoV-2 infection or an uninfected control (not recorded which).

At least ten counts were recorded for this clonotype. The chain links TRBV11-2 to TRBJ2-1, with D possibly matching TRBD2 (7 bases). Germline loops: CDR1 SGHAT, CDR2 FQNNGV. The CDR3 totals 14 residues. V was shortened by 4 bases and J by 8 bases, with 15 bases between the two germline ends. CDR3 amino acids: CASSWGASGDEQFF. The CDR3 DNA reads TGTGCCAGCAGCTGGGGGGCTAGCGGCGATGAGCAGTTCTTC.

This clonotype occurred a few times. The rearrangement uses TRBV7-8 and TRBJ2-5; D remains unclear. Looked up from germline, CDR1 is SGHVS and CDR2 is FQNEAQ. V dropped 1 base and J dropped 1 base, with 16 bases sitting between them. The CDR3 totals 17 residues. This CDR3 is CASSLGPSGPIQETQYF. The CDR3 DNA sequence: TGTGCCAGCAGCTTAGGTCCTAGTGGGCCGATCCAAGAGACCCAGTACTTC.

This clonotype was observed at least ten times. The CDR3, as DNA: TGTGCCAGCAGTGCACCCGGGACCGTTACCTACGAGCAGTACTTC. Protein product: CASSAPGTVTYEQYF. The rearrangement joins TRBV12-3 or TRBV12-4 to TRBJ2-7; D assignment may be TRBD1 or TRBD2 (5 bases each). The CDR3 sequence is 15 residues long. V lost 5 bases, J lost 2 bases, and 16 bases lay in between.

The rearrangement uses TRBV6-1 and TRBJ2-7; 7 bases agree with TRBD1. Germline CDR1 is MNHNS and CDR2 is SASEGT. The CDR3 contains 13 residues. Trimming cost V 8 bases and J 2 bases; bases outside gene matches: 6. CDR3 region: CASRDSVTYEQYF. CDR3 bases: TGTGCCAGCCGGGACAGTGTCACCTACGAGCAGTACTTC.

Turning to this clonotype: At one boundary the junction diverges from the germline segment, which might be a read error. The J gene is TRBJ2-5, the V gene TRBV11-2, with unresolved D. Germline loops: CDR1 SGHAT, CDR2 FQNNGV. This CDR3 contains 11 residues. CDR3 residues: CASSLGLGPHF. The CDR3 DNA reads as TGTGCCAGCAGCTTAGGGCTAGGCCCGCACTTC.

The chain links TRBV29-1 to TRBJ2-1; D may be TRBD1 (6 bases). Germline V gene data show CDR1 as SQVTM and CDR2 as ANQGSEA. V was clipped by 4 bases and J by 2 bases, with 18 bases between them. This CDR3 comprises 16 residues. CDR3 protein: CSVVFLWDTTYNEQFF. In DNA, the CDR3 is TGCAGCGTTGTTTTTCTGTGGGACACCACCTACAATGAGCAGTTCTTC.

This clonotype was counted at least ten times. The chain has TRBV6-6 and TRBJ2-3, with TRBD1 as a possible D gene (6 bases). This CDR3 region has 15 residues. Germline lookup yields CDR1 MNHNY and CDR2 SVGAGI (reference sequence). V shed 5 bases and J shed 2 bases, with 14 bases lying between them. The CDR3 loop reads CASSQQGKITDTQYF. DNA of the CDR3: TGTGCCAGCAGTCAACAGGGAAAGATCACAGATACGCAGTATTTT.

This clonotype has only a few counts. This chain uses TRBV10-2 with TRBJ2-5; D gene uncertain. The CDR3 covers 13 residues. V shed 6 bases and J shed 4 bases, with 12 bases lying between them. Germline V gene lookup returns CDR1 WSHSY and CDR2 SAAADI. The CDR3 loop reads CASSLDLRETQYF. The DNA of the CDR3 is TGCGCCAGCAGCCTGGACCTCAGAGAGACCCAGTACTTC.

This clonotype has a count of ten or more. This chain uses TRBV24-1 with TRBJ2-5; tentative D call: TRBD1 (5 bases). Germline V lookup: CDR1 KGHDR, CDR2 SFDVKD. Deletions cut 1 base from V and 5 bases from J, with 10 bases between. This CDR3 contains 14 residues. Written as DNA, the CDR3 is TGTGCCACCAGTGATTTTTCAGGGCGGGAGACCCAGTACTTC. Its translation: CATSDFSGRETQYF.

This clonotype was counted between two and nine times. The V and J genes are TRBV29-1 and TRBJ1-1; 7 bases are a match to TRBD1. Per the germline V gene, CDR1 is SQVTM and CDR2 is ANQGSEA. The CDR3 spans 15 residues. V was pared by 0 bases and J by 5 bases, with 9 bases of the junction left unmatched. The CDR3 DNA is TGCAGCGTTGAAGATCCGGAGGGGGCTGGAACTGAAGCTTTCTTT. Translating gives CSVEDPEGAGTEAFF.

This clonotype came up a few times. The chain is built from TRBV9 and TRBJ2-2; D not certain. Trimming cost V 6 bases and J 0 bases, with 9 bases left between them. The CDR3 sequence is 14 residues long. Looked up from germline, CDR1 is SGDLS and CDR2 is YYNGEE. CDR3 region: CASTGTPNTGELFF. Here the CDR3 DNA reads TGTGCCAGCACCGGAACTCCGAACACCGGGGAGCTGTTTTTT.

This CDR3 is CASSPQGGMNTEAFF. CDR3 DNA sequence: TGTGCCAGCAGCCCCCAAGGGGGCATGAACACTGAAGCTTTCTTT. J is TRBJ1-1 and V is TRBV11-2, with 7 bases lining up with TRBD1. The CDR3 loop spans 15 amino acids. Looked up from germline, CDR1 is SGHAT and CDR2 is FQNNGV. The junction had 6 bases not matched to a gene; V was cut back by 5 bases and J by 0 bases. Filled out from reference TRBV11-2 and TRBJ1-1, the complete variable domain reads EAGVAQSPRYKIIEKRQSVAFWCNPISGHATLYWYQQILGQGPKLLIQFQNNGVVDDSQLPKDRFSAERLKGVDSTLKIQPAKLEDSAVYLCASSPQGGMNTEAFFGQGTRLTVV.

This clonotype has a handful of counts. The chain combines TRBV7-6 with TRBJ2-2; D is possibly TRBD1 (6 bases). The germline gives CDR1 SGHVS, CDR2 FNYEAQ. The CDR3 runs to 15 residues. V shed 3 bases and J shed 1 base, with 9 bases lying between them. The CDR3 here is CASSFGTQNTGELFF. DNA for the CDR3: TGTGCCAGCAGCTTCGGGACACAGAACACCGGGGAGCTGTTTTTT.

This clonotype was seen at least ten times. This chain connects TRBV29-1 to TRBJ1-4; D uncertain. V gave up 4 bases and J gave up 8 bases, with 20 bases separating them. CDR3 length: 15 amino acids. CDR1 and CDR2 (germline): SQVTM, ANQGSEA. CDR3 DNA: TGCAGCGTTGCCAGGACGGCAGGACGTGACGAAAAACTGTTTTTT. Its protein product is CSVARTAGRDEKLFF.

The chain uses TRBV12-3 or TRBV12-4 and TRBJ2-5; D is possibly TRBD1 (6 bases). CDR3 length equals 14 residues. The V end lost 5 bases, the J end lost 4 bases, and 14 bases lay between the germline ends. Here the CDR3 reads CASSPGQNRETQYF. For the CDR3, the DNA is TGTGCCAGCAGTCCCGGACAGAACAGAGAGACCCAGTACTTC.

The rearrangement links TRBV20-1 to TRBJ2-5, with D possibly being TRBD2 (6 bases). Trimming took off 6 bases at V and 3 bases at J, with 14 bases between the two ends. The V gene's germline CDR1 is DFQATT and CDR2 SNEGSKA (reference sequence). This CDR3 has 13 residues. This CDR3 is CSAPPGGKETQYF. DNA of the CDR3: TGCAGTGCACCTCCTGGAGGGAAAGAGACCCAGTACTTC.

This clonotype was recorded at least ten times. The chain carries TRBV6-1 and TRBJ2-6; unclear D gene. The CDR3 is 14 amino acids. In germline, CDR1 is MNHNS, CDR2 SASEGT. Trimming pared 5 bases from V and 2 bases from J, leaving 7 bases between. The CDR3 reads CASSTLTGANVLTF. CDR3 DNA sequence: TGTGCCAGCAGTACCTTAACTGGGGCCAACGTCCTGACTTTC.

This clonotype was seen many times. The V and J genes are TRBV28 and TRBJ2-7, with D tentatively TRBD2 (6 bases). V was pared by 3 bases and J by 1 base, with 13 bases between. Germline V CDR1 and CDR2: MDHEN, SYDVKM. This CDR3 has 15 residues. CDR3 protein: CASSLGGTPSYEQYF. The DNA for the CDR3 is TGTGCCAGCAGTTTGGGCGGGACTCCTTCCTACGAGCAGTACTTC.

CDR3 coding DNA: TGTGCCAGCAGCCCCGACGGGTCCTACGAGCAGTACTTC. Residues: CASSPDGSYEQYF. The gene calls are TRBV6-6 and TRBJ2-7; no definite D call. This CDR3 comprises 13 residues. The germline V gene encodes CDR1 MNHNY and CDR2 SVGAGI (reference sequence). V dropped 6 bases and J dropped 1 base, with 10 bases sitting between them.

The chain recombines TRBV28 with TRBJ2-3; no clear D gene. Looked up from germline, CDR1 is MDHEN and CDR2 is SYDVKM. CDR3 size: 14 residues. V lost 3 bases, J lost 4 bases, and 11 bases lay in between. CDR3 protein: CASSFLSKPDTQYF. Here the CDR3 DNA reads TGTGCCAGCAGTTTCCTAAGTAAACCAGATACGCAGTATTTT.

This clonotype was seen repeatedly, ten times or more. V usage is TRBV10-2 and J usage is TRBJ1-5; 12 bases agree with TRBD1. V dropped 2 bases and J dropped 6; count of bases not matched to a gene: 5. This CDR3 has 16 residues. CDR1 and CDR2 from the germline V gene are WSHSY and SAAADI. CDR3 sequence (DNA): TGCGCCAGCAGTGAGCCCGGGACAGGGGGCGGTCAGCCCCAGCATTTT. It is translated as CASSEPGTGGGQPQHF.

The chain carries TRBV2 and TRBJ2-3; D is uncertain. V lost 4 bases to trimming and J lost 2 bases, with 10 bases between them. Germline CDR1 SNHLY, CDR2 FYNNEI. The CDR3 runs to 14 residues. For the CDR3, the DNA is TGTGCCAGCAGTGTGACGGGCCCCACAGATACGCAGTATTTT. Protein: CASSVTGPTDTQYF.

The chain combines TRBV27 with TRBJ2-7, with no clear D. The germline gives CDR1 MNHEY, CDR2 SMNVEV (reference sequence). This CDR3 contains 13 residues. V was shortened by 3 bases and J by 3 bases, with 9 bases between the two germline ends. This chain's CDR3 is CASSLGESYEQYF. The CDR3 nucleotides read TGTGCCAGCAGTTTGGGTGAGAGCTACGAGCAGTACTTC.

There are many counts of this clonotype. The chain carries TRBV9 and TRBJ2-1; TRBD2 agrees at 13 bases. The CDR3 has 14 amino acids. The germline CDR1 and CDR2 sequences are SGDLS and YYNGEE. Germline trimming cut 4 bases from V and 9 bases from J; bases unmatched to any gene: 4. As DNA, the CDR3 is TGTGCCAGCAGCTTCGGACTAGCGGGGGTTGAGCAGTTCTTC. Translating it yields CASSFGLAGVEQFF.

This clonotype was counted only a few times. This chain links TRBV5-1 with TRBJ2-5; TRBD2 matches 14 bases. The CDR3 consists of 18 residues. Germline CDR1 and CDR2: SGHRS and YFSETQ. V was pared by 4 bases and J by 4 bases, with 12 bases of the junction left unmatched. In DNA, the CDR3 is TGCGCCAGCAGCCCGGGACTAGCGGGGGCGGCCCAAACAGAGACCCAGTACTTC. This sequence encodes CASSPGLAGAAQTETQYF.

The sample holds many counts of this clonotype. The chain uses TRBV6-4 and TRBJ2-1; D is unclear. Germline CDR1 reads MRHNA; CDR2 reads SNTAGT. The CDR3 totals 15 residues. Trimming removed 0 bases from V and 4 bases from J, with 10 bases in between. The CDR3 sequence is CASSDSSGPYNEQFF. For the CDR3, the DNA is TGTGCCAGCAGTGACTCATCGGGCCCGTACAATGAGCAGTTCTTC.

This clonotype was recorded a few times. The chain uses TRBV11-2 and TRBJ2-5; D is uncertain. Germline V lookup: CDR1 SGHAT, CDR2 FQNNGV. V was trimmed by 5 bases and J by 0 bases, leaving 4 bases between them. This CDR3 has 12 amino acids. DNA of the CDR3: TGTGCCAGCAGCACGAACCAAGAGACCCAGTACTTC. It encodes CASSTNQETQYF.

This clonotype was seen only a few times. This chain joins TRBV4-2 and TRBJ1-5; D gene unclear. The germline gives CDR1 LGHNA, CDR2 YNFKEQ. The length of the CDR3 is 17 residues. The V end was cut by 0 bases, the J end by 0 bases, with 12 bases between. CDR3 amino acids: CASSQESRADSNQPQHF. The CDR3 DNA reads as TGTGCCAGCAGCCAAGAGAGTAGGGCAGATAGCAATCAGCCCCAGCATTTT.

This clonotype has at least ten counts. This chain links TRBV11-2 with TRBJ2-5; the D gene is possibly TRBD2 (5 bases). Germline CDR1 is SGHAT and CDR2 is FQNNGV. The CDR3 contains 16 residues. V lost 3 bases, J lost 5 bases, and 19 bases lay in between. The CDR3 sequence: CASSFPAAAPPETQYF. DNA for the CDR3: TGTGCCAGCAGCTTTCCAGCAGCGGCCCCCCCGGAGACCCAGTACTTC.

This clonotype was seen ten or more times. The chain combines TRBV29-1 with TRBJ1-1; tentatively, D is TRBD1 (6 bases). The CDR3 extends over 13 amino acids. V was pared by 8 bases and J by 1 base, with 14 bases between. Germline-derived CDR1 and CDR2 are SQVTM and ANQGSEA. CDR3 residues: CSLVGAENTEAFF. The CDR3 DNA sequence: TGCAGCCTCGTGGGGGCCGAGAACACTGAAGCTTTCTTT.

Many counts were recorded for this clonotype. The chain uses TRBV4-1 and TRBJ2-1, with 11 bases lining up with TRBD2. Germline CDR1 is MGHRA and CDR2 is YSYEKL. The CDR3 has 15 residues. Losses at the gene ends were 6 bases for V and 3 bases for J; bases not matched to a gene: 4. CDR3 nucleotide sequence: TGCGCCAGCAGACCACTAGCGGGAGTCTACAATGAGCAGTTCTTC. It translates to CASRPLAGVYNEQFF.